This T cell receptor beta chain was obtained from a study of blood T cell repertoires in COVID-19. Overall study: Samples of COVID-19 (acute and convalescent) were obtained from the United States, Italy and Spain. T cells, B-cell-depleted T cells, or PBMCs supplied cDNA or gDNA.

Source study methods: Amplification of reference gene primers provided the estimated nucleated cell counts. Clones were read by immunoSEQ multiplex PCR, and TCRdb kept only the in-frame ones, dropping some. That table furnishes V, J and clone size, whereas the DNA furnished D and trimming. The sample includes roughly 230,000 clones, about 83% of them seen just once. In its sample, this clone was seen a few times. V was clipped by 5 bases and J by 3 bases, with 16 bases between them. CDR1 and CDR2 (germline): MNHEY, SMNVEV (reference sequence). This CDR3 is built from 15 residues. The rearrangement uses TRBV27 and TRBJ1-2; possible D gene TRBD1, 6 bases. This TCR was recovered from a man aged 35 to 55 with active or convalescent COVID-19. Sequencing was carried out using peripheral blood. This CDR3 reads CASSQKRDTYYGYTF. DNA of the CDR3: TGTGCCAGCAGTCAGAAACGGGACACCTACTATGGCTACACCTTC.